This T cell receptor (beta chain) was sequenced during a study of T cell responses to AZD1222 COVID-19 vaccine. Study summary: Samples with a second dose at about 4 or about 12 weeks were pooled together. Findings and limits, study-wide: Most donors were white British and more were female, and clonal diversity was possibly underestimated. Vaccination with two AZD1222 doses was followed by a rise in Spike-specific TCR breadth and depth.

The germline V gene encodes CDR1 SGHNT and CDR2 YYREEE (reference sequence). Deletions cut 1 base from V and 8 bases from J, with 7 bases between. The CDR3 sequence is 12 residues long. Assay used: immunoSEQ multiplex PCR; TCRdb lists only in-frame clones, some missing. The sample records some 120,000 clones, approximately 87% being singletons. A note on this clone: Its specificity is unknown.

The gene calls are TRBV5-4 and TRBJ2-1, with D possibly being TRBD2 (5 bases). This TCR came from an adult in good health. Sequencing used peripheral blood, obtained on day 0 of AZD1222 vaccination. Here the CDR3 reads CASSLPGDEQFF. The CDR3 DNA sequence: TGTGCCAGCAGCTTGCCCGGGGATGAGCAGTTCTTC.